The next 8 T cell receptor beta chains were all read from a single sample in a study of early T cells in non-severe SARS-CoV-2 infection. TCRdb called the 5' RACE reads again in MiXCR, with one record for every CDR3 protein. The sample has about 26,000 distinct CDR3 sequences; roughly 4.1% are singletons. The sequencing sample was made of whole blood. Every receptor here comes from an adult who was a healthcare worker with PCR-confirmed SARS-CoV-2 infection or an uninfected control (not recorded which).

This clonotype has ten or more counts. The rearrangement joins TRBV15 to TRBJ2-7; D is unclear. This CDR3 region has 13 residues. Germline V gene lookup returns CDR1 LNHNV and CDR2 YYDKDF (reference sequence). Trimming took 1 base from V and 7 from J, leaving 11 bases between them. CDR3 in amino acids: CATSRGPVGEQYF. The CDR3 bases are TGTGCCACCAGCAGAGGGCCGGTTGGGGAGCAGTACTTC.

This chain joins TRBV7-9 and TRBJ1-1, with D maybe TRBD1 (5 bases). Trimming removed 7 bases at V and 7 bases at J, with 7 bases between. From germline, CDR1 is SEHNR and CDR2 FQNEAQ (reference sequence). This CDR3 spans 10 amino acids. Here the CDR3 reads CASNQGEAFF. CDR3 DNA sequence: TGTGCCAGCAACCAGGGTGAAGCTTTCTTT.

This clonotype has a count of ten or more. This sequence joins TRBV28 and TRBJ2-5; D is possibly TRBD1 (5 bases). Germline CDR1 and CDR2: MDHEN and SYDVKM. Trimming took off 5 bases at V and 4 bases at J, with 14 bases between the two ends. The CDR3 length is 14 residues. The CDR3 DNA sequence: TGTGCCAGCAGTAAAATGCGGCAGGGAGAGACCCAGTACTTC. Residues: CASSKMRQGETQYF. The variable domain in full, completed from reference TRBV28 and TRBJ2-5, reads DVKVTQSSRYLVKRTGEKVFLECVQDMDHENMFWYRQDPGLGLRLIYFSYDVKMKEKGDIPEGYSVSREKKERFSLILESASTNQTSMYLCASSKMRQGETQYFGPGTRLLVL.

The CDR3 nucleotides are TGTGCCAGCAGGGGAGCGTCCTATGGCTACACCTTC. Its translation: CASRGASYGYTF. This chain joins TRBV7-2 and TRBJ1-2; the D is unclear. CDR3 size: 12 residues. V was cut by 6 bases and J by 4 bases, with 9 bases left in between. Germline values: CDR1 SGHTA, CDR2 FQGNSA. The complete variable domain, with remaining parts taken from reference TRBV7-2 and TRBJ1-2, reads GAGVSQSPSNKVTEKGKDVELRCDPISGHTALYWYRQSLGQGLEFLIYFQGNSAPDKSGLPSDRFSAERTGGSVSTLTIQRTQQEDSAVYLCASRGASYGYTFGSGTRLTVV.

This clonotype has at least ten counts. J is TRBJ1-1 and V is TRBV6-6; TRBD1 is a possible D gene (5 bases). The ends were cut back, 0 bases at V and 8 bases at J, with 13 bases in the middle. The germline V gene encodes CDR1 MNHNY and CDR2 SVGAGI (reference sequence). The CDR3 totals 14 residues. The CDR3 spells CASSYSIRATEAFF. CDR3 DNA: TGTGCCAGCAGTTACTCGATCAGGGCCACAGAAGCTTTCTTT.

This clonotype has a count of ten or more. The J gene is TRBJ2-7, the V gene TRBV28; TRBD2 matches at 13 bases. Germline lookup yields CDR1 MDHEN and CDR2 SYDVKM. This CDR3 has 14 residues. V was clipped by 6 bases and J by 6 bases; unmatched bases: 5. The DNA for the CDR3 is TGTGCCAGCAGCCGGACTAGCGGGGGTCTCGAGCAGTACTTC. It codes for CASSRTSGGLEQYF. The full variable domain, in which reference TRBV28 and TRBJ2-7 provide the parts outside the CDR3, is DVKVTQSSRYLVKRTGEKVFLECVQDMDHENMFWYRQDPGLGLRLIYFSYDVKMKEKGDIPEGYSVSREKKERFSLILESASTNQTSMYLCASSRTSGGLEQYFGPGTRLTVT.

This clonotype was seen repeatedly, ten times or more. The chain combines TRBV4-3 with TRBJ2-5, with a tentative D call TRBD1 (5 bases). Trimming took off 4 bases at V and 1 base at J, with 7 bases between the two ends. This CDR3 has 13 amino acids. Germline CDR1 LGHNA, CDR2 YSLEER. The chain's CDR3 is CASSRRAQETQYF. For the CDR3, the DNA is TGCGCCAGCAGCCGCAGGGCCCAAGAGACCCAGTACTTC.

The table lists this clonotype with many counts. The chain employs TRBV10-1 and TRBJ2-2, with D maybe TRBD2 (6 bases). V lost 7 bases and J lost 3, with 15 bases in between. Germline assignment: CDR1 WNHNN and CDR2 SYGVQD (reference sequence). This CDR3 spans 15 amino acids. The CDR3 spells CASMEGPPYTGELFF. The CDR3 DNA sequence: TGCGCCAGCATGGAGGGGCCACCATACACCGGGGAGCTGTTTTTT.